This T cell receptor (beta chain) was recovered during a study of blood T cell repertoires in COVID-19. As for the study in general: Samples came from the United States, Italy and Spain, spanning acute and convalescent COVID-19. T cells, B-cell-depleted T cells, or PBMCs provided the cDNA or gDNA that served as material.

Per the original data handling: Estimates of nucleated cell counts were drawn from the amplification of reference gene primers. Clones were sequenced by immunoSEQ multiplex PCR, and TCRdb holds only the in-frame ones, with some missing. V and J calls and clone size are those listed in that table; D and trimming were worked out from the DNA. Here the sample spans fewer than 400,000 clones, around 85% being singletons. The CDR3 runs to 13 residues. V shed 4 bases and J shed 1 base, with 10 bases lying between them. In germline, CDR1 is SQVTM, CDR2 ANQGSEA. The rearrangement links TRBV29-1 to TRBJ1-1, with D possibly matching TRBD1 (5 bases). Specimen: peripheral blood. The origin of this receptor is a woman aged 18-30 years with acute or convalescent COVID-19. CDR3 in amino acids: CSVVSGENTEAFF. The CDR3 bases are TGCAGCGTTGTCTCGGGGGAGAACACTGAAGCTTTCTTT. The full variable domain, in which reference TRBV29-1 and TRBJ1-1 provide the parts outside the CDR3, is SAVISQKPSRDICQRGTSLTIQCQVDSQVTMMFWYRQQPGQSLTLIATANQGSEATYESGFVIDKFPISRPNLTFSTLTVSNMSPEDSSIYLCSVVSGENTEAFFGQGTRLTVV.